This T cell receptor (beta chain) is drawn from a study of OX40 agonist ivuxolimab in advanced cancers. About the research overall: Patients were dosed with the agonistic anti-OX40 (CD134) antibody ivuxolimab. The eligibility criteria allowed prior anti-PD-1, anti-PD-L1 or anti-CTLA-4 therapy, and 30% to 40% had some.

Profiling relied on immunoSEQ multiplex PCR, and the TCRdb table lists in-frame clones only, not all of them. The table lists about 48,000 clones, about four fifths of them singletons. J lost 4 bases, V lost 6 bases, and 6 bases had no gene match. This CDR3 spans 15 amino acids. In germline, CDR1 is SNHLY, CDR2 FYNNEI. The receptor's source is an adult with an advanced solid tumor such as melanoma, head and neck, liver or kidney cancer. Sequencing was performed on CD4+ or CD8+ T cells sorted from blood, taken in a trial of the OX40 agonist ivuxolimab. The chain combines TRBV2 with TRBJ1-6; TRBD1 aligns across 7 bases. CDR3 in amino acids: CASSLGTDYNSPLHF. CDR3 nucleotides: TGTGCCAGCAGCCTCGGGACAGATTATAATTCACCCCTCCACTTT.